This TCR beta chain appears in the sequencing data of a study of cytomegalovirus exposure and HLA in healthy donors. Findings and limits, study-wide: Through in vitro validation, three CMV-associated chains were shown to be specific for CMV antigens. In an earlier analysis, productive rearrangement rates for most beta V segments clustered near 87% or 30%.

PCR used 60 Vbeta primers and 13 Jbeta primers. TCRdb keeps only in-frame clones here, not all; method: immunoSEQ multiplex PCR. The sample has 180,000 or so clones; 60% to 80% are singletons. This clone was picked up one time. The antigen remains undetermined. With 7 bases clipped from V and 5 bases from J, the junction kept 11 bases outside the gene matches. The CDR3 covers 16 residues. Germline loops: CDR1 LNHDA, CDR2 SQIVND (reference sequence). Sample: PBMCs. This sequence joins TRBV19 and TRBJ1-5; 10 bases are shared with TRBD1. The sequence derives from a woman aged 35 to 49 in good health and CMV-seropositive. The CDR3 region is CASTRDRGFPHQPQHF. CDR3 in DNA: TGTGCCAGTACCCGGGACAGGGGTTTCCCCCATCAGCCCCAGCATTTT.